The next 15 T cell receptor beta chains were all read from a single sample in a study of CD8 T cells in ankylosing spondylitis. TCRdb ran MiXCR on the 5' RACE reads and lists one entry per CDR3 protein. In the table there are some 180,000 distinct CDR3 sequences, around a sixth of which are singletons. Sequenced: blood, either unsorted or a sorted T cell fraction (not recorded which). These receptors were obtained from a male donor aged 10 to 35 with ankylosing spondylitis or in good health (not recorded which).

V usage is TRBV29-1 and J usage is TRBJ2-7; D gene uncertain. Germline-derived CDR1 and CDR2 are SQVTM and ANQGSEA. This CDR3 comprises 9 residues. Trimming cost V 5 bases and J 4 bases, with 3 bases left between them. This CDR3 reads CSVQYEQYF. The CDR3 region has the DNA TGCAGCGTTCAATACGAGCAGTACTTC.

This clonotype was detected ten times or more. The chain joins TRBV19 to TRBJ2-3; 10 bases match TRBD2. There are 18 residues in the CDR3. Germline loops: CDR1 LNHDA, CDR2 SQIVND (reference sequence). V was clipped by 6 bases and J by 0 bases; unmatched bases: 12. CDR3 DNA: TGTGCCAGTAGCCTAAGGACTAGCGGCACTAAAAGCACAGATACGCAGTATTTT. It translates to CASSLRTSGTKSTDTQYF.

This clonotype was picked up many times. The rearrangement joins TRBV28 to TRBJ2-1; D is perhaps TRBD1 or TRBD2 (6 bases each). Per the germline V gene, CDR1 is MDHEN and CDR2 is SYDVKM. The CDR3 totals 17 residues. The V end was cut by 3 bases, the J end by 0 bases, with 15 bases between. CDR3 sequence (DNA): TGTGCCAGCAGTTTCTCGGGGGCTTACAGCTCCTACAATGAGCAGTTCTTC. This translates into CASSFSGAYSSYNEQFF.

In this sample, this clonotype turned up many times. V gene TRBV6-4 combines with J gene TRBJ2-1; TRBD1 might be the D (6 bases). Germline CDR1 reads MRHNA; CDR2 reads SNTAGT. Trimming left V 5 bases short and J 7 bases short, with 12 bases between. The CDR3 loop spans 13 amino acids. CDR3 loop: CASSSGERNEQFF. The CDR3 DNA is TGTGCCAGCAGTTCAGGGGAACGTAATGAGCAGTTCTTC.

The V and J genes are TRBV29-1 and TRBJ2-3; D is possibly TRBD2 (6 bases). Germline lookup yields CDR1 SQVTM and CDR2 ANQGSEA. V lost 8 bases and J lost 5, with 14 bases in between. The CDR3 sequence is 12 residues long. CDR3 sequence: CSFRPGLDTQYF. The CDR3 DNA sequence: TGCAGCTTCCGACCGGGACTAGATACGCAGTATTTT.

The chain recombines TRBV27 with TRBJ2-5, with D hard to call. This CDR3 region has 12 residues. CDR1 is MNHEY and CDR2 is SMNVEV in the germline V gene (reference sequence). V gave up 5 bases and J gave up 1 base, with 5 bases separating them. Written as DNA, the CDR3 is TGTGCCAGCAGTCCCACCCAAGAGACCCAGTACTTC. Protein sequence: CASSPTQETQYF.

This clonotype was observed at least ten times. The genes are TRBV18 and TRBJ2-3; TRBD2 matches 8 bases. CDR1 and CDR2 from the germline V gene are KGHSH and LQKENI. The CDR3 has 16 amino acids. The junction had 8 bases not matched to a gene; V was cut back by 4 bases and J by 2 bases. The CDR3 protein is CASSLTSGHLTDTQYF. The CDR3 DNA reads TGTGCCAGCTCACTAACTAGCGGCCACCTCACAGATACGCAGTATTTT.

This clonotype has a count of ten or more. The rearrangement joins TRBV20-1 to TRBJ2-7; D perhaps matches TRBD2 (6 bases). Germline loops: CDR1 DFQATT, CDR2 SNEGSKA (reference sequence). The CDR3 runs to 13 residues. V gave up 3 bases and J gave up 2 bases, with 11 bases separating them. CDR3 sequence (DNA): TGCAGTGCTAGTGACGGGAGCCCCTACGAGCAGTACTTC. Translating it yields CSASDGSPYEQYF.

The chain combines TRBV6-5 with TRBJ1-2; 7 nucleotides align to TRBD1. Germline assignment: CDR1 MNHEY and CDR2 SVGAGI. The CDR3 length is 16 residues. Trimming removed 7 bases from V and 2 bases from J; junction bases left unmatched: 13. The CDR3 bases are TGTGCCAGCACTAACGGTCCTAACAGGGGAAACTATGGCTACACCTTC. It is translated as CASTNGPNRGNYGYTF.

DNA for the CDR3: TGTGCCAGCAGCCGCCACCCTGAAAACAATGAGCAGTTCTTC. This sequence encodes CASSRHPENNEQFF. The V call is TRBV4-2, the J call TRBJ2-1; D is uncertain. Germline V CDR1 and CDR2: LGHNA, YNFKEQ. Trimming took 4 bases from V and 5 from J, leaving 12 bases between them. This CDR3 is built from 14 residues.

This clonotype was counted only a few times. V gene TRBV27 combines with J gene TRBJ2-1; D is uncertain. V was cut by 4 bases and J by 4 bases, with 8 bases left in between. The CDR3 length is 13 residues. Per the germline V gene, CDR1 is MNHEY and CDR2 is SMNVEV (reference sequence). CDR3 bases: TGTGCCAGCAGTTCCCGTAGTTACAATGAGCAGTTCTTC. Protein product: CASSSRSYNEQFF.

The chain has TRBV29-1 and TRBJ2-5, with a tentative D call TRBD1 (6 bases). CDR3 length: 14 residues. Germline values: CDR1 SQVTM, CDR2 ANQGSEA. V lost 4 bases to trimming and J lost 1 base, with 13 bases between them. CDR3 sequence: CSVAPDSSQETQYF. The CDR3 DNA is TGCAGCGTTGCCCCGGACAGTTCCCAAGAGACCCAGTACTTC.

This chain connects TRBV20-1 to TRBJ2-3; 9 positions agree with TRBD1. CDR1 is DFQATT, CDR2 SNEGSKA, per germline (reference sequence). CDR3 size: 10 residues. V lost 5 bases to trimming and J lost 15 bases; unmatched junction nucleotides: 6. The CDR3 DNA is TGCAGTGCTGGACAGGGGAGTCACTATTTT. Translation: CSAGQGSHYF.

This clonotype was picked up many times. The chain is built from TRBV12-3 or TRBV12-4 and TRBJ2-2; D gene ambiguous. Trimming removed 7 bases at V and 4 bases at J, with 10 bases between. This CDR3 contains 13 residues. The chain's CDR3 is CASTTRGTGELFF. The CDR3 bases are TGTGCCAGCACCACCCGAGGCACCGGGGAGCTGTTTTTT.

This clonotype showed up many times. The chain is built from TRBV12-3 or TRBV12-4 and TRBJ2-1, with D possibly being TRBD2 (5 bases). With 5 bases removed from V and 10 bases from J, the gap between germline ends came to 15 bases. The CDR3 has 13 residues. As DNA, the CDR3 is TGTGCCAGCAGTCCAATACTAGTTGCCGAGCAGTTCTTC. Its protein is CASSPILVAEQFF.